What follows are 8 T cell receptor beta chains derived from one specimen sequenced in a study of blood T cell repertoires in COVID-19. Clones were sequenced by immunoSEQ multiplex PCR, and TCRdb holds only the in-frame ones, with some missing. The sample records 90,000 or so clones, roughly 91% being singletons. Source material: peripheral blood. All receptors come from a man between 18 and 29 years old with COVID-19, enrolled during active disease.

The chain uses TRBV3-1 (or the pseudogene TRBV3-2) and TRBJ1-6; a possible D gene is TRBD1 (6 bases). CDR1 and CDR2 from the germline V gene are LGHDT and YNNKEL (reference sequence). The V and J ends lost 2 bases and 2 bases respectively, with 22 bases between them. CDR3 length: 20 amino acids. The CDR3: CASSQNLQGWVWPYNSPLHF. The CDR3 DNA sequence: TGTGCCAGCAGCCAAAACCTACAGGGATGGGTTTGGCCCTATAATTCACCCCTCCACTTT.

As DNA, the CDR3 is TGTGCCACCTTCCACTACAGGGCGCGGTCCTACGAGCAGTACTTC. It specifies CATFHYRARSYEQYF. The chain recombines TRBV21-1 with TRBJ2-7; the D call of TRBD1 is as the table states it, not checked on the DNA. TRBV21-1 is a listed pseudogene. The CDR3 consists of 15 residues.

The chain carries TRBV11-2 and TRBJ2-1; TRBD2 matches at 7 bases. With V trimmed by 6 bases and J by 4 bases, 12 bases remained unmatched. The CDR3 has 16 amino acids. The germline V gene encodes CDR1 SGHAT and CDR2 FQNNGV. CDR3 in amino acids: CASSSYGGKNYNEQFF. Written as DNA, the CDR3 is TGTGCCAGCAGTTCCTACGGGGGGAAAAATTACAATGAGCAGTTCTTC. The variable domain in full, completed from reference TRBV11-2 and TRBJ2-1, reads EAGVAQSPRYKIIEKRQSVAFWCNPISGHATLYWYQQILGQGPKLLIQFQNNGVVDDSQLPKDRFSAERLKGVDSTLKIQPAKLEDSAVYLCASSSYGGKNYNEQFFGPGTRLTVL.

The sample holds a few counts of this clone. This chain joins TRBV4-3 and TRBJ2-7; tentative D call: TRBD2 (6 bases). CDR1 is LGHNA, CDR2 YSLEER, per germline. This CDR3 is built from 12 residues. The V gene lost 2 bases and the J gene lost 7 bases, with 9 bases spanning the gap. The CDR3 loop reads CASSQLGGEQYF. The CDR3, as DNA: TGCGCCAGCAGCCAACTGGGAGGTGAGCAGTACTTC.

The rearrangement links TRBV6-4 to TRBJ2-3; 9 nucleotides match TRBD2. V lost 4 bases and J lost 1; bases outside the gene matches: 0. The germline V gene has CDR1 MRHNA and CDR2 SNTAGT. The CDR3 totals 14 residues. CDR3 residues: CASSVAGGTDTQYF. DNA of the CDR3: TGTGCCAGCAGTGTAGCGGGAGGCACAGATACGCAGTATTTT.

The genes are TRBV4-2 and TRBJ2-5; D might be TRBD2 (6 bases). This CDR3 is 14 amino acids long. The germline V gene has CDR1 LGHNA and CDR2 YNFKEQ. Trimming stripped 0 bases from V and 5 bases from J, with 10 bases between. The CDR3 sequence: CASSQEGGRETQYF. Written as DNA, the CDR3 is TGTGCCAGCAGCCAAGAGGGGGGTCGGGAGACCCAGTACTTC.

This clone was seen a few times. V and J are TRBV10-3 and TRBJ2-2, with 11 bases identical to TRBD2. Trimming took 10 bases from V and 6 from J; bases not matched to a gene: 10. The length of the CDR3 is 15 residues. Germline CDR1 and CDR2: ENHRY and SYGVKD. CDR3 loop: CATTLAGGESGELFF. The CDR3 coding sequence is TGTGCCACCACGCTAGCGGGAGGTGAATCCGGGGAGCTGTTTTTT.

This chain links TRBV9 with TRBJ2-3; 12 bases align to TRBD2. V trimming: 3 bases; J trimming: 7 bases; junction bases outside the gene matches: 12. Germline loops: CDR1 SGDLS, CDR2 YYNGEE. This CDR3 contains 17 residues. The CDR3 reads CASSASPRLAGVYTQYF. The CDR3 DNA is TGTGCCAGCAGCGCCTCGCCACGACTAGCGGGAGTGTATACGCAGTATTTT.